Listed here are 22 T cell receptor beta chains from one sample, sequenced in a study of post-analysis software for immune sequencing data. Study results and limitations: The study found TRBV5-6, TRBV5-1 and TRBV20-1 among a handful of TRBV segments more frequent in patients than controls.

These receptors are not linked to any known antigen. Presence of unique molecular identifiers characterized the TCR beta cDNA libraries. Via MiXCR, TCRdb re-called the PCR reads, giving one row per CDR3 protein. The table includes about 680,000 distinct CDR3 sequences, approximately 60% detected once. The sample comprised blood. These receptors all stem from a girl aged 2 to 9 with multiple sclerosis.

This clonotype turned up a few times. As DNA, the CDR3 is TGTGCCAGCAGCGAGGGACTAGCGGGGGCCGAGCAGTTCTTC. It translates to CASSEGLAGAEQFF. The chain employs TRBV9 and TRBJ2-1, with 14 bases matching TRBD2. Germline values: CDR1 SGDLS, CDR2 YYNGEE. CDR3 length equals 14 residues. Losses at the gene ends were 3 bases for V and 10 bases for J; bases not matched to a gene: 3.

The chain is built from TRBV20-1 and TRBJ2-7; possible D gene TRBD2, 6 bases. The CDR3 contains 13 residues. V lost 4 bases to trimming and J lost 0 bases, with 10 bases between them. Looked up from germline, CDR1 is DFQATT and CDR2 is SNEGSKA (reference sequence). Here the CDR3 DNA reads TGCAGTGCTACTTTAGCGGTCTCCTACGAGCAGTACTTC. This encodes CSATLAVSYEQYF.

This clonotype was detected once. The CDR3 spells CASTYRGGSLTDTQYF. In nucleotides, the CDR3 is TGCGCCAGCACTTACAGGGGCGGGTCTCTCACAGATACGCAGTATTTT. This chain joins TRBV5-1 and TRBJ2-3; 7 nucleotides align to TRBD1. Germline CDR1 is SGHRS and CDR2 is YFSETQ. V lost 6 bases and J lost 2; bases outside the gene matches: 12. This CDR3 contains 16 residues. The variable domain in full, completed from reference TRBV5-1 and TRBJ2-3, reads KAGVTQTPRYLIKTRGQQVTLSCSPISGHRSVSWYQQTPGQGLQFLFEYFSETQRNKGNFPGRFSGRQFSNSRSEMNVSTLELGDSALYLCASTYRGGSLTDTQYFGPGTRLTVL.

This clonotype came up a few times. This chain uses TRBV10-3 with TRBJ1-2, with TRBD1 matching over 7 bases. J was trimmed by 7 bases and V by 0 bases; bases with no gene match: 5. Germline lookup yields CDR1 ENHRY and CDR2 SYGVKD. The CDR3 covers 14 residues. For the CDR3, the DNA is TGTGCCATCAGTGAGTCGACAGGGTCCTCTGGCTACACCTTC. Protein: CAISESTGSSGYTF.

The J gene is TRBJ1-5, the V gene TRBV6-5; D perhaps matches TRBD1 (6 bases). The germline CDR1 and CDR2 sequences are MNHEY and SVGAGI. The ends were cut back, 4 bases at V and 3 bases at J, with 10 bases in the middle. This CDR3 region has 14 residues. CDR3 protein: CASSSDRPNQPQHF. The DNA of the CDR3 is TGTGCCAGCAGTTCAGACAGGCCCAATCAGCCCCAGCATTTT.

The chain has TRBV12-3 or TRBV12-4 and TRBJ2-1, with D perhaps matching TRBD2 (6 bases). CDR3 length: 14 amino acids. The V gene lost 2 bases and the J gene lost 5 bases, with 10 bases spanning the gap. CDR3 DNA: TGTGCCAGCAGTTTAAGGACTACCAACAATGAGCAGTTCTTC. Protein sequence: CASSLRTTNNEQFF.

This chain joins TRBV20-1 and TRBJ1-2; the D gene is possibly TRBD1 (5 bases). V lost 4 bases and J lost 4, with 10 bases in between. The CDR3 runs 12 residues. Germline lookup yields CDR1 DFQATT and CDR2 SNEGSKA (reference sequence). CDR3 sequence: CSATGGTYGYTF. CDR3 in DNA: TGCAGTGCTACGGGAGGGACCTATGGCTACACCTTC.

The chain employs TRBV6-6 and TRBJ1-5; the D is unclear. V was cut by 4 bases and J by 1 base, with 17 bases left in between. The CDR3 spans 17 residues. Germline CDR1 reads MNHNY; CDR2 reads SVGAGI (reference sequence). CDR3: CASSSRIGRGSNQPQHF. The CDR3 DNA reads as TGTGCCAGCAGTTCTCGAATCGGGAGAGGCAGCAATCAGCCCCAGCATTTT.

The chain has TRBV6-5 and TRBJ2-4; D not certain. The CDR3 is 13 residues long. In germline, CDR1 is MNHEY, CDR2 SVGAGI. V was pared by 2 bases and J by 8 bases, with 10 bases between. CDR3 loop: CASSYRKADIQYF. The CDR3 coding sequence is TGTGCCAGCAGTTACAGGAAGGCGGACATTCAGTACTTC.

The CDR3 region has the DNA TGTGCCAGCAGGGGGGAGAATCAGCCCCAGCATTTT. Protein sequence: CASRGENQPQHF. The chain couples TRBV12-3 or TRBV12-4 to TRBJ1-5; D perhaps matches TRBD1 (5 bases). The CDR3 covers 12 residues. V dropped 6 bases and J dropped 4 bases, with 7 bases sitting between them.

This rearrangement joins TRBV27 to TRBJ2-2; 9 positions agree with TRBD1. Germline loops: CDR1 MNHEY, CDR2 SMNVEV (reference sequence). V shed 8 bases, J shed 4 bases, and the junction held 2 bases outside the gene matches. The CDR3 sequence is 13 residues long. The CDR3 nucleotides are TGTGCCAGCGGGGACAGGGCCACCGGGGAGCTGTTTTTT. Its protein is CASGDRATGELFF.

J is TRBJ2-1 and V is TRBV20-1; 8 nucleotides line up with TRBD2. The CDR3 has 15 amino acids. Germline assignment: CDR1 DFQATT and CDR2 SNEGSKA (reference sequence). Trimming took 1 base from V and 6 from J; bases not matched to a gene: 8. In DNA form, the CDR3 reads TGCAGTGCTAGAGTAAAAGCGGGAGCGGTCAATGAGCAGTTCTTC. It specifies CSARVKAGAVNEQFF.

This chain connects TRBV9 to TRBJ2-5, with 9 bases fitting TRBD2. Trimming took 4 bases from V and 2 from J; bases not matched to a gene: 6. Germline values: CDR1 SGDLS, CDR2 YYNGEE. The CDR3 has 15 residues. CDR3 protein: CASSPRLAAQETQYF. The CDR3 DNA reads as TGTGCCAGCAGCCCTCGACTAGCGGCTCAAGAGACCCAGTACTTC.

The J gene is TRBJ2-5, the V gene TRBV7-9; D gene uncertain. The germline gives CDR1 SEHNR, CDR2 FQNEAQ (reference sequence). Trimming took 4 bases from V and 4 from J, leaving 16 bases between them. This CDR3 region has 15 residues. For the CDR3, the DNA is TGTGCCAGCAGCTCTAGGATAGCATACCCAGAGACCCAGTACTTC. It specifies CASSSRIAYPETQYF.

This sequence joins TRBV12-3 or TRBV12-4 and TRBJ1-5; TRBD1 agrees at 7 bases. This CDR3 has 13 amino acids. The V segment lost 5 bases and the J segment 4 bases; nucleotides outside the gene matches: 2. The CDR3 DNA reads as TGTGCCAGCAGTGGGACAGAGAATCAGCCCCAGCATTTT. Protein: CASSGTENQPQHF.

The V call is TRBV11-2, the J call TRBJ2-1; D may be TRBD2 (6 bases). This CDR3 contains 13 residues. Trimming left V 1 base short and J 9 bases short, with 10 bases between. Germline values: CDR1 SGHAT, CDR2 FQNNGV. The CDR3 nucleotides read TGTGCCAGCAGCTTAGTGTCCGGGAGTGAGCAGTTCTTC. Protein: CASSLVSGSEQFF.

The V and J genes are TRBV4-2 and TRBJ1-2; D unresolved. Germline CDR1 LGHNA, CDR2 YNFKEQ. V shed 1 base and J shed 8 bases, with 17 bases lying between them. The CDR3 runs 15 residues. CDR3 nucleotides: TGTGCCAGCAGCCAAGGTCGGGAAGTAACGCAGGGCTACACCTTC. Its translation: CASSQGREVTQGYTF.

The chain carries TRBV14 and TRBJ2-1; the match to TRBD1 covers 7 bases. Trimming cost V 4 bases and J 4 bases; bases outside gene matches: 7. From germline, CDR1 is SGHDN and CDR2 FVKESK. CDR3 size: 15 residues. The CDR3 bases are TGTGCCAGCAGCCCGACTGGACAGGATTACAATGAGCAGTTCTTC. Protein sequence: CASSPTGQDYNEQFF.

This clonotype came up a few times. V and J are TRBV10-3 and TRBJ2-7; D ambiguous. Trimming left V 3 bases short and J 6 bases short, with 12 bases between. The germline gives CDR1 ENHRY, CDR2 SYGVKD. The CDR3 spans 13 residues. The CDR3 loop is CAISDPLEPEQYF. The CDR3 DNA reads as TGTGCCATCAGTGATCCCCTAGAACCCGAGCAGTACTTC.

This clonotype was observed a few times. This chain uses TRBV5-1 with TRBJ2-5; 11 bases are a match to TRBD2. Germline loops: CDR1 SGHRS, CDR2 YFSETQ. The CDR3 loop spans 15 amino acids. V dropped 1 base and J dropped 3; count of bases not matched to a gene: 2. CDR3 sequence (DNA): TGCGCCAGCAGCTTGTGGGGACTAGCGGAAGAGACCCAGTACTTC. This translates into CASSLWGLAEETQYF.

The rearrangement uses TRBV25-1 and TRBJ2-1, with TRBD2 identical over 7 bases. From germline, CDR1 is MGHDK and CDR2 SYGVNS. V trimming: 7 bases; J trimming: 2 bases; junction bases outside the gene matches: 5. This CDR3 spans 14 amino acids. The CDR3 loop is CASTGGLPYNEQFF. CDR3 sequence (DNA): TGTGCCAGCACCGGGGGGTTGCCCTACAATGAGCAGTTCTTC.

The chain employs TRBV5-4 and TRBJ1-2; D is possibly TRBD1 (6 bases). The CDR3 is 14 amino acids. CDR1 SGHNT and CDR2 YYREEE come from the germline V gene (reference sequence). The V gene lost 4 bases and the J gene lost 2 bases, with 12 bases spanning the gap. The CDR3 DNA reads TGTGCCAGCAGCCTCGGACAGTACAACTATGGCTACACCTTC. It specifies CASSLGQYNYGYTF. Filled out from reference TRBV5-4 and TRBJ1-2, the complete variable domain reads ETGVTQSPTHLIKTRGQQVTLRCSSQSGHNTVSWYQQALGQGPQFIFQYYREEENGRGNFPPRFSGLQFPNYSSELNVNALELDDSALYLCASSLGQYNYGYTFGSGTRLTVV.